In this sample, the clone carrying this T cell receptor beta chain turned up many times. Amplification yielded TCR beta CDR3 regions, with RNA transcripts as the source. The TCR CDR3 was amplified in a first-round RT-PCR using the HTBI primer set. TCRdb redid the calling of the multiplex PCR reads with MiXCR, one entry per CDR3 protein. The sample records 530,000 or so distinct CDR3 sequences, about 43% being singletons. The data are from a study of T cells in Graves' hyperthyroidism and ophthalmopathy. Trimming stripped 3 bases from V and 3 bases from J, with 12 bases between. Germline lookup yields CDR1 SEHNR and CDR2 FQNEAQ (reference sequence). CDR3 length: 14 amino acids.

The TCR originated in a woman aged 18-29 years with Graves' hyperthyroidism. Sample: peripheral blood or thyroid tissue (not recorded which). V usage is TRBV7-9 and J usage is TRBJ2-7, with D possibly TRBD2 on 5 matching bases. The CDR3 reads CASSFFSGNYEQYF. For the CDR3, the DNA is TGTGCCAGCAGCTTTTTTTCCGGGAACTACGAGCAGTACTTC.